The sequence of this T cell receptor (beta chain) was determined in a study of cytomegalovirus exposure and HLA in healthy donors. Overall study findings and caveats: Some public TCRs appeared in many individuals, while most sequences were rare.

Using immunoSEQ multiplex PCR, the repertoire was profiled, and TCRdb retains in-frame clones only, with some absent. The repertoire has 170,000 or so clones, roughly 85% of them found once; the top ten carry roughly 15%. This CDR3 contains 13 residues. Germline trimming cut 7 bases from V and 1 base from J; bases unmatched to any gene: 2. Germline V lookup: CDR1 MDHEN, CDR2 SYDVKM. As to this clone: Its matching antigen is unknown.

The TCR sequence derives from a man aged 18 to 35 in good health and CMV-seropositive. Sequenced: PBMCs. The chain is built from TRBV28 and TRBJ2-3, with 7 bases matching TRBD2. CDR3: CASISGGTDTQYF. In DNA, the CDR3 is TGTGCCAGCATAAGCGGGGGCACAGATACGCAGTATTTT.